This passage covers 11 T cell receptor beta chains from one sample sequenced in a study of CXCR3-negative and CXCR3-positive naive CD8 T cells. The method, 5' RACE with UMI labels, was used to prepare the TRB cDNA libraries. TCRdb reprocessed the 5' RACE reads and keeps a single row for each CDR3 protein, giving no DNA. This sample lists over 70,000 distinct CDR3 sequences; its ten largest clones have 1.5% to 2%. Input material: naive CXCR3- CD8+ T cells from blood. As for subset: CD45RO-CCR7+CD27+CD95- naive CD8+ T cells lacking CXCR3 (TNR3-). The receptor set was obtained from a human donor in good health. Some clones in this sample may be carry-over from other donors' samples.

This rearrangement joins TRBV20-1 to TRBJ1-1; the D call of TRBD1 rests on TCRdb alone, since no DNA is present to check it. Germline CDR1 DFQATT, CDR2 SNEGSKA (reference sequence). CDR3 length: 14 amino acids. The CDR3 spells CSARSTGGGTEAFF.

The CDR3 here is CASSFVGTRGNEQFF. V is TRBV7-9 and J is TRBJ2-1; TCRdb's D call of TRBD2 is untestable without DNA. Germline V gives CDR1 SEHNR, CDR2 FQNEAQ (reference sequence). The CDR3 totals 15 residues.

CDR3 loop: CSVLGLGRGTYNEQFF. The rearrangement joins TRBV29-1 to TRBJ2-1; the TCRdb D gene call, TRBD2, has no DNA to confirm it. The CDR3 is 16 residues long. Germline V gene sequence: CDR1 SQVTM, CDR2 ANQGSEA.

This chain's CDR3 is CASRGAPNNEQFF. V gene TRBV12-3 or TRBV12-4 combines with J gene TRBJ2-1; the D call from TCRdb, TRBD1, cannot be confirmed without DNA. This CDR3 is 13 amino acids long.

J is TRBJ2-1 and V is TRBV15; absent DNA, TCRdb's TRBD1 call cannot be checked. CDR3 length: 14 amino acids. CDR1 is LNHNV and CDR2 is YYDKDF in the germline V gene (reference sequence). This CDR3 is CATSRLGGGDEQFF.

The chain combines TRBV20-1 with TRBJ2-1; checking the TCRdb D call of TRBD2 is not possible without DNA. CDR3 length equals 16 residues. Germline lookup yields CDR1 DFQATT and CDR2 SNEGSKA (reference sequence). CDR3 residues: CSARDVSPRLAGLQFF.

V is TRBV14 and J is TRBJ2-7. The CDR3 loop spans 14 amino acids. Per germline, CDR1 SGHDN and CDR2 FVKESK. The CDR3 reads CASSQGYRFYEQYF.

The rearrangement uses TRBV11-1 and TRBJ2-5. This CDR3 has 11 amino acids. The germline CDR1 and CDR2 sequences are SGHAT and FQDESV (reference sequence). CDR3 loop: CASSLTGMTYF.

This chain joins TRBV29-1 and TRBJ2-5; TCRdb reports TRBD1, a call that lacks DNA to check it against. This CDR3 contains 14 residues. Germline CDR1 reads SQVTM; CDR2 reads ANQGSEA. Here the CDR3 reads CSVQGQGAKETQYF.

The chain combines TRBV5-1 with TRBJ2-5; TCRdb's D call, TRBD1, is unchecked because there is no DNA. CDR1 and CDR2 from the germline V gene are SGHRS and YFSETQ. The CDR3 has 15 residues. The CDR3 reads CASSLVGPPGETQYF.

The chain recombines TRBV28 with TRBJ2-5. Germline V gene lookup returns CDR1 MDHEN and CDR2 SYDVKM. The CDR3 is 14 amino acids. CDR3 sequence: CASSFDILRETQYF.